Shown below are 5 T cell receptor beta chains from a single sample sequenced in a study of blood T cell repertoires in COVID-19. Profiling relied on immunoSEQ multiplex PCR, and the TCRdb table lists in-frame clones only, not all of them. The top ten clones hold under 0.95% of a sample with around 210,000 clones, around four fifths of them seen once. The sample was peripheral blood. The receptors were sampled from a man aged 60 to 75 with COVID-19, enrolled during active disease.

This chain links TRBV11-3 with TRBJ2-3; D uncertain. The CDR3 sequence is 13 residues long. Trimming stripped 3 bases from V and 3 bases from J, with 7 bases between. Per the germline V gene, CDR1 is SGHNT and CDR2 is YENEEA. CDR3 loop: CASSLYRTDTQYF. CDR3 DNA sequence: TGTGCCAGCAGCTTGTATAGAACAGATACGCAGTATTTT.

The chain recombines TRBV5-1 with TRBJ1-4; the D gene is possibly TRBD1 (5 bases). The CDR3 contains 15 residues. V was shortened by 0 bases and J by 5 bases, with 11 bases between the two germline ends. Germline CDR1 reads SGHRS; CDR2 reads YFSETQ. The CDR3 reads CASSLAAGRNEKLFF. The CDR3 DNA follows: TGCGCCAGCAGCTTGGCCGCAGGGCGGAATGAAAAACTGTTTTTT.

The chain has TRBV6-2 or TRBV6-3 and TRBJ1-4; no clear D. V lost 2 bases, J lost 5 bases, and 9 bases lay in between. CDR1 is MNHEY, CDR2 SVGEGT, per germline. The CDR3 runs to 14 residues. CDR3 residues: CASSYVQLNEKLFF. The CDR3 DNA follows: TGTGCCAGCAGTTACGTACAGTTAAATGAAAAACTGTTTTTT.

The rearrangement joins TRBV3-1 (or the pseudogene TRBV3-2) to TRBJ1-1; 8 nucleotides match TRBD1. CDR3 size: 12 residues. Germline lookup yields CDR1 LGHDT and CDR2 YNNKEL (reference sequence). Unmatched junction bases numbered 7, after V lost 8 bases and J lost 8 bases. CDR3 bases: TGTGCCAGCCGCGGGACAGGCGAAGAAGCTTTCTTT. Its translation: CASRGTGEEAFF.

In this sample, this clone turned up once. This chain connects TRBV27 to TRBJ1-4; D unresolved. The CDR3 is 13 amino acids. The ends were cut back, 3 bases at V and 8 bases at J, with 10 bases in the middle. The germline CDR1 and CDR2 sequences are MNHEY and SMNVEV (reference sequence). CDR3 amino acids: CASSLWAGEKLFF. The CDR3 nucleotides are TGTGCCAGCAGTTTGTGGGCGGGGGAAAAACTGTTTTTT. Together with reference TRBV27 and TRBJ1-4, the CDR3 gives the full variable domain: EAQVTQNPRYLITVTGKKLTVTCSQNMNHEYMSWYRQDPGLGLRQIYYSMNVEVTDKGDVPEGYKVSRKEKRNFPLILESPSPNQTSLYFCASSLWAGEKLFFGSGTQLSVL.